This passage covers 9 T cell receptor beta chains from one sample sequenced in a study of OX40 agonist ivuxolimab in advanced cancers. Sequencing used immunoSEQ multiplex PCR; TCRdb keeps in-frame clones, though not all of them. The sample shows 60,000 to 85,000 clones, 70% to 90% of them seen only once. The input for sequencing was CD4+ or CD8+ T cells sorted from blood, taken in a trial of the OX40 agonist ivuxolimab. Every receptor here comes from an adult with an advanced solid tumor such as melanoma, head and neck, liver or kidney cancer.

This clone was seen only a few times. This chain joins TRBV7-2 and TRBJ2-2; no clear D gene. Trimming shortened V by 4 bases and J by 0 bases, and 6 bases separated the two germline ends. CDR3 length: 14 residues. Per germline, CDR1 SGHTA and CDR2 FQGNSA. The CDR3 sequence is CASSSRANTGELFF. DNA for the CDR3: TGTGCCAGCAGCTCAAGAGCGAACACCGGGGAGCTGTTTTTT.

The J gene is TRBJ1-2, the V gene TRBV28, with TRBD1 identical over 8 bases. CDR1 MDHEN and CDR2 SYDVKM come from the germline V gene. This CDR3 comprises 14 residues. With V trimmed by 5 bases and J by 6 bases, 8 bases remained unmatched. CDR3 protein: CASSLLTGVDGYTF. CDR3 coding DNA: TGTGCCAGCAGTCTCCTGACAGGGGTAGATGGCTACACCTTC.

This chain links TRBV5-6 with TRBJ2-5, with 10 nucleotides matching TRBD2. The CDR3 is 15 residues long. Germline CDR1 SGHDT, CDR2 YYEEEE. With V trimmed by 4 bases and J by 6 bases, 9 bases remained unmatched. The CDR3 DNA sequence: TGTGCCAGCAGCAGACCGGGTAGCGGGAGGCAGACCCAGTACTTC. Its protein product is CASSRPGSGRQTQYF. The whole variable domain, remainder taken from reference TRBV5-6 and TRBJ2-5, is DAGVTQSPTHLIKTRGQQVTLRCSPKSGHDTVSWYQQALGQGPQFIFQYYEEEERQRGNFPDRFSGHQFPNYSSELNVNALLLGDSALYLCASSRPGSGRQTQYFGPGTRLLVL.

J is TRBJ2-1 and V is TRBV2; maybe TRBD2 (6 bases). CDR3 length: 14 amino acids. Germline CDR1 and CDR2: SNHLY and FYNNEI. V lost 7 bases and J lost 4, with 14 bases in between. This chain's CDR3 is CASKGGGGYNEQFF. In nucleotides, the CDR3 is TGTGCCAGCAAGGGCGGAGGAGGGTACAATGAGCAGTTCTTC. Complete variable domain (other parts from reference TRBV2 and TRBJ2-1): EPEVTQTPSHQVTQMGQEVILRCVPISNHLYFYWYRQILGQKVEFLVSFYNNEISEKSEIFDDQFSVERPDGSNFTLKIRSTKLEDSAMYFCASKGGGGYNEQFFGPGTRLTVL.

This chain joins TRBV7-6 and TRBJ1-1; D may be TRBD1 (6 bases). V was shortened by 0 bases and J by 5 bases, with 7 bases between the two germline ends. The CDR3 has 13 residues. Germline V gene lookup returns CDR1 SGHVS and CDR2 FNYEAQ. The CDR3 reads CASSLAGQTEAFF. CDR3 in DNA: TGTGCCAGCAGCTTAGCCGGACAGACTGAAGCTTTCTTT.

This CDR3 is CASSDGGYEQYF. As DNA, the CDR3 is TGTGCCAGCAGTGATGGGGGATACGAGCAGTACTTC. The chain links TRBV2 to TRBJ2-7, with D perhaps TRBD1 or TRBD2 (5 bases each). V was cut by 3 bases and J by 4 bases, with 7 bases left in between. CDR3 length equals 12 residues. Germline V gene lookup returns CDR1 SNHLY and CDR2 FYNNEI.

The chain combines TRBV5-6 with TRBJ2-2, with TRBD1 identical over 9 bases. The CDR3 contains 17 residues. The V gene end was trimmed by 0 bases and the J gene end by 1 base; junction bases not matched to a gene: 4. Germline CDR1 is SGHDT and CDR2 is YYEEEE. CDR3 DNA sequence: TGTGCCAGCAGCTTGGTGGTGGACAGGGGGAACACCGGGGAGCTGTTTTTT. Encoded protein: CASSLVVDRGNTGELFF.

The chain recombines TRBV15 with TRBJ1-3; D is unclear. The ends were cut back, 3 bases at V and 4 bases at J, with 7 bases in the middle. Germline V gene sequence: CDR1 LNHNV, CDR2 YYDKDF (reference sequence). The CDR3 consists of 13 residues. CDR3 amino acids: CATSRAEGNTIYF. As DNA, the CDR3 is TGTGCCACCAGCAGGGCGGAAGGAAACACCATATATTTT. The full variable domain, with the rest looked up from reference TRBV15 and TRBJ1-3, is DAMVIQNPRYQVTQFGKPVTLSCSQTLNHNVMYWYQQKSSQAPKLLFHYYDKDFNNEADTPDNFQSRRPNTSFCFLDIRSPGLGDTAMYLCATSRAEGNTIYFGEGSWLTVV.

The chain joins TRBV7-3 to TRBJ2-5; 14 positions match TRBD2. Germline assignment: CDR1 SGHTA and CDR2 FQGTGA. V dropped 5 bases and J dropped 0; count of bases not matched to a gene: 8. The CDR3 has 18 residues. Here the CDR3 reads CASSPGTSGGWDQETQYF. The CDR3 coding sequence is TGTGCCAGCAGCCCCGGGACTAGCGGGGGATGGGACCAAGAGACCCAGTACTTC.